The rows below give T cell receptor beta chains drawn from one sample of a study of shared clonotypes between healthy human individuals. TCRdb's copy holds only in-frame clones and misses some; the assay was immunoSEQ multiplex PCR. Among roughly 2,000,000 clones listed, less than 95% were seen once. The material sequenced was naive CD8+ T cells sorted from blood. The source of these receptors is a young man in good health. Both conserved end residues are part of each CDR3. The D gene is left open where the match is weak. Not all rows give a size; the values are once, few, many and, for expanded clones, a class.

D,J,size,V,DNA,CDR3
TRBD2,TRBJ2-1,.,TRBV4-3,TGCGCCAGCAGCATCGCGACTCCGGGGGGTGAGCAGTTCTTC,CASSIATPGGEQFF
.,TRBJ2-7,.,TRBV13,TGTGCCAGCAGTTTTGAACGGGACTACGAGCAGTACTTC,CASSFERDYEQYF
.,TRBJ2-7,.,TRBV27,TGTGCCAGCAGTTTACAATGGGACACCCCCTACGAGCAGTACTTC,CASSLQWDTPYEQYF
TRBD2,TRBJ2-1,.,TRBV9,TGTGCCAGCAGCGTAGTGGGACTAGCGGGGCACAATGAGCAGTTCTTC,CASSVVGLAGHNEQFF
.,TRBJ1-5,.,TRBV6-1,TGTGCCAGCAGTCCCTGGACCGATAGCAATCAGCCCCAGCATTTT,CASSPWTDSNQPQHF
.,TRBJ2-7,.,TRBV15,TGTGCCACCAGCAGTGTCCCCAACGTTCGCTACGAGCAGTACTTC,CATSSVPNVRYEQYF
TRBD2,TRBJ2-1,.,TRBV5-3,TGTGCCAGAAGCCACGGGACTAGCGGTTTCTCCTACAATGAGCAGTTCTTC,CARSHGTSGFSYNEQFF
.,TRBJ2-1,.,TRBV27,TGTGCCAGCAGTTTACTGGCGGGTGAGCAGTTCTTC,CASSLLAGEQFF
.,TRBJ2-1,.,TRBV27,TGTGCCAGCAGTTCCCGCGCCCGGGCCGCCAATGAGCAGTTCTTC,CASSSRARAANEQFF
.,TRBJ1-2,.,TRBV7-6,TGTGCCAGCAGCCCCACCAATTTCGGATATGGCTACACCTTC,CASSPTNFGYGYTF
.,TRBJ1-5,.,TRBV10-2,TGCGCCAGCAGTCCAGGAGGCCACCAGCCCCAGCATTTT,CASSPGGHQPQHF
.,TRBJ2-1,.,TRBV14,TGTGCCAGCAGCCAAGAGGCACTACCAAATGAGCAGTTCTTC,CASSQEALPNEQFF
.,TRBJ2-2,.,TRBV6-5,TGTGCCAGCAGTTACCTCGGGGCGGAGCTGTTTTTT,CASSYLGAELFF
.,TRBJ2-7,.,TRBV18,TGTGCCAGCTCTCTTCGGGAGGGGGCCAAGAACGAGCAGTACTTC,CASSLREGAKNEQYF
.,TRBJ2-3,.,TRBV30,TGTGCCTGGAGTGTATCAGGGAGCACAGATACGCAGTATTTT,CAWSVSGSTDTQYF
.,TRBJ2-1,.,TRBV6-5,TGTGCCAGCACCCCTAAGGGGGGGACCGACAATGAGCAGTTCTTC,CASTPKGGTDNEQFF
.,TRBJ2-1,.,TRBV4-1,TGCGCCAGCAGCCAGCCACTAGGGGCATACAATGAGCAGTTCTTC,CASSQPLGAYNEQFF
.,TRBJ1-2,once,TRBV28,TGTGCCAGCAGTTTTGCCGGAGCTAACTATGGCTACACCTTC,CASSFAGANYGYTF
.,TRBJ2-7,.,TRBV7-6,TGTGCCAGCAGCTCAAGCTCGCGAGGGCCGGCGCCTCCTTACGAGCAGTACTTC,CASSSSSRGPAPPYEQYF
TRBD2,TRBJ2-1,.,TRBV13,TGTGCCAGCAGCTTAGGAACTAGCGGGGCCCACTACAATGAGCAGTTCTTC,CASSLGTSGAHYNEQFF
.,TRBJ1-1,once,TRBV27,TGTGCCAGCAGTTTACAGGCTAACACTGAAGCTTTCTTT,CASSLQANTEAFF
.,TRBJ1-4,.,TRBV9,TGTGCCAGCAGCGACAGGGTGGATTCAACTAATGAAAAACTGTTTTTT,CASSDRVDSTNEKLFF
.,TRBJ1-5,.,TRBV13,TGTGCCAGCAGCTTGGGACTTTCGGGTCAGCCCCAGCATTTT,CASSLGLSGQPQHF